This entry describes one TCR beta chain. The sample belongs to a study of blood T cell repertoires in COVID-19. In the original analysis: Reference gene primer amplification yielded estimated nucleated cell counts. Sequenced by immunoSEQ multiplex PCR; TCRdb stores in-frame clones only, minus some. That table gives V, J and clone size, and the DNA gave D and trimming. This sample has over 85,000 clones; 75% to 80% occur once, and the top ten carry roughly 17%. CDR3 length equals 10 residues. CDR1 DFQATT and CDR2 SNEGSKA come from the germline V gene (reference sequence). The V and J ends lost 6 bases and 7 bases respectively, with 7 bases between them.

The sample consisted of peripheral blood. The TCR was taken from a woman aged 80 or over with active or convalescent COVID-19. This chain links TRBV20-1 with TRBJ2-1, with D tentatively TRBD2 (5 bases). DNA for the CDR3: TGCAGTGCCGAGGGTAATGAGCAGTTCTTC. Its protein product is CSAEGNEQFF.